A single sample is the source of the 5 T cell receptor beta chains below, sequenced in a study of monozygotic twins with inflammatory bowel disease. From its re-call of the 5' RACE reads, TCRdb lists each CDR3 protein once, without DNA. The sample has roughly 200,000 distinct CDR3 sequences, and its top ten clones hold less than 9%. Sequencing input: blood. The receptors were gathered from a human donor with ulcerative colitis or Crohn's disease, or a healthy co-twin of an affected twin (not recorded which).

The V call is TRBV6-1, the J call TRBJ2-1; the TCRdb D gene call, TRBD2, has no DNA to confirm it. Germline lookup yields CDR1 MNHNS and CDR2 SASEGT. The length of the CDR3 is 15 residues. The chain's CDR3 is CATRKGEEGTNEQFF.

The rearrangement uses TRBV7-2 and TRBJ1-1; checking the TCRdb D call of TRBD1 is not possible without DNA. CDR1 is SGHTA, CDR2 FQGNSA, per germline. This CDR3 contains 15 residues. CDR3 region: CASSLEGQKNTEAFF.

The chain recombines TRBV4-2 with TRBJ1-1; the TCRdb call, TRBD1, lacks DNA for checking. Germline loops: CDR1 LGHNA, CDR2 YNFKEQ. The length of the CDR3 is 15 residues. The CDR3 loop reads CASSQDDPQGVEAFF.

The chain combines TRBV5-1 with TRBJ2-1. The CDR3 sequence is 12 residues long. The V gene's germline CDR1 is SGHRS and CDR2 YFSETQ. This chain's CDR3 is CASSPGVNEQFF.

The CDR3 here is CSASPVTEAFF. J is TRBJ1-1 and V is TRBV20-1; TCRdb indicates TRBD1, and absent DNA this call remains unverified. Germline V CDR1 and CDR2: DFQATT, SNEGSKA (reference sequence). This CDR3 spans 11 amino acids.